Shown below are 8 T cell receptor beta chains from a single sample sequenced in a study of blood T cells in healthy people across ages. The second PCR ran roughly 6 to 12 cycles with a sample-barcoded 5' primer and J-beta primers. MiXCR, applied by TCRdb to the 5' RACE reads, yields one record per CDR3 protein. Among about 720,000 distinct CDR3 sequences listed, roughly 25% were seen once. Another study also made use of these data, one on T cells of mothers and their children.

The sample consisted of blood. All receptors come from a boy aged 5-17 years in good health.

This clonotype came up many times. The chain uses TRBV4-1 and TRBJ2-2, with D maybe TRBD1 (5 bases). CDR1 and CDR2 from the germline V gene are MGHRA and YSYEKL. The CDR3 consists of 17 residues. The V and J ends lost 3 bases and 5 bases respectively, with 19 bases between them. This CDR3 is CASSQANLVGVTGELFF. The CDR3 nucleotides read TGCGCCAGCAGCCAGGCGAATTTAGTAGGGGTGACCGGGGAGCTGTTTTTT.

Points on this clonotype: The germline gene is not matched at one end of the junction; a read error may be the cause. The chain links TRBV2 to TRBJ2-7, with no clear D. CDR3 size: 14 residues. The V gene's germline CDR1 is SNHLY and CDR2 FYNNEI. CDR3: CASSETYSSYEQYF. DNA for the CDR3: TGTGCCAGCAGTGAAACTTATAGCTCCTACGAACAGTACTTC.

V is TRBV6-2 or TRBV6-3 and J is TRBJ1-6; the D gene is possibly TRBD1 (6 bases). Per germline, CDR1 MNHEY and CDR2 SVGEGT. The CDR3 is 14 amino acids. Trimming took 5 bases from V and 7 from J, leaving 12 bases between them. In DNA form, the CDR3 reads TGTGCCAGCAGTGGACGGACAGAGAATTCACCCCTCCACTTT. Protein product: CASSGRTENSPLHF.

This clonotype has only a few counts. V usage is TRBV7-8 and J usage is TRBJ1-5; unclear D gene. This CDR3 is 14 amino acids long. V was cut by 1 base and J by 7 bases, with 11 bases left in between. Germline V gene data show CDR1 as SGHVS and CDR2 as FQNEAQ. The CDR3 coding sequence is TGTGCCAGCAGCTTAGAGGCAGTGGGGCAGCCCCAGCATTTT. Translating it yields CASSLEAVGQPQHF.

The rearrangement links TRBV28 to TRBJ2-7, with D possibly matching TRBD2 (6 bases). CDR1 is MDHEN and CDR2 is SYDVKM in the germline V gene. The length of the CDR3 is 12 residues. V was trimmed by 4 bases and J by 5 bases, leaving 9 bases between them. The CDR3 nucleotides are TGTGCCAGCAGTTCACCGGGGGACGAGCAGTACTTC. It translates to CASSSPGDEQYF.

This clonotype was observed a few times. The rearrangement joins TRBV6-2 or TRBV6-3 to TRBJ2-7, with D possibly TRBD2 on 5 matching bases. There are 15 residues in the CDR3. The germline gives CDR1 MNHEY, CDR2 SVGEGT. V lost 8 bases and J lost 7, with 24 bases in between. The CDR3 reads CASAPAGITVGEQYF. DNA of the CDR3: TGTGCCAGCGCCCCCGCCGGGATCACGGTAGGGGAGCAGTACTTC.

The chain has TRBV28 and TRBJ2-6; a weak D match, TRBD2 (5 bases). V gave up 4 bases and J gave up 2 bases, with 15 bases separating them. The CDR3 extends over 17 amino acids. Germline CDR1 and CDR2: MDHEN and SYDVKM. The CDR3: CASSSSRRGAGANVLTF. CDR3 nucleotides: TGTGCCAGCAGTTCCAGCAGACGGGGTGCTGGGGCCAACGTCCTGACTTTC.

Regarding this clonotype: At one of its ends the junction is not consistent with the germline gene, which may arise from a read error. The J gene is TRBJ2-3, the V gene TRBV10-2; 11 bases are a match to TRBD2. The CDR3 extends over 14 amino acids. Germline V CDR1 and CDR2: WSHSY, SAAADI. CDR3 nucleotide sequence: TGCGCCAGCCTGATAGCGGGAGGGTCAGATACACAGTATTTT. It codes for CASLIAGGSDTQYF.